This is a list of T cell receptor beta chains from one sample in a study of glioma-infiltrating T cells. TCRdb called the multiplex PCR reads again in MiXCR, with one record for every CDR3 protein. The top ten hold roughly 5.2% of the sample, which has some 160,000 distinct CDR3 sequences, over 40% seen once. The sequenced material came from glioma tissue, nonneoplastic brain tissue, or PBMCs (not recorded which). Source of these receptors: a human donor with low-grade glioma or glioblastoma, undergoing nonglioma brain surgery, or in good health (not recorded which). The CDR3 runs from the conserved cysteine through the conserved F or W. D genes are given only for firm matches. A clone size is listed for some rows: how often the clone was seen (once, few, many), or a class if it is expanded.

j_call clone_size d_call v_call cdr3_length cdr3_aa cdr3_nt
TRBJ2-1 many TRBD2 TRBV12-3/TRBV12-4 11 CASIGEGEQFF TGTGCCAGCATTGGGGAGGGGGAGCAGTTCTTC
TRBJ2-7 many TRBD1 TRBV28 14 CASGPGTGGDEQYF TGTGCCAGCGGTCCTGGGACAGGGGGAGACGAGCAGTACTTC
TRBJ2-3 . . TRBV12-3/TRBV12-4 15 CARSAGRRNTDTQYF TGTGCCAGGAGTGCAGGGAGAAGGAACACAGATACGCAGTATTTT
TRBJ2-3 . TRBD2 TRBV12-3/TRBV12-4 12 CASTGREDTQYF TGTGCCAGCACCGGGAGGGAAGATACGCAGTATTTT
TRBJ2-3 . . TRBV11-1 16 CASSLFPREDTETQYF TGTGCCAGCAGCTTATTTCCCAGGGAAGACACAGAAACGCAGTATTTT
TRBJ2-7 many TRBD1 TRBV20-1 12 CSATDRGQEQYF TGCAGTGCTACCGACAGGGGGCAAGAGCAGTACTTC
TRBJ1-5 few TRBD1 TRBV12-3/TRBV12-4 16 CASSYTPTGVNQPQHF TGTGCCAGCAGTTACACCCCGACAGGGGTCAATCAGCCCCAGCATTTT
TRBJ1-5 many . TRBV2 13 CASSDYLQGGQHF TGTGCCAGCAGTGATTACCTGCAAGGGGGCCAGCATTTT
TRBJ1-1 many TRBD1 TRBV3-1 12 CASNRQGVEAFF TGTGCCAGCAACCGACAGGGGGTTGAAGCTTTCTTT
TRBJ1-4 . . TRBV30 12 CAWRATREELFF TGTGCCTGGAGGGCTACAAGGGAAGAACTGTTTTTT
TRBJ2-5 many . TRBV27 15 CASSRNPTSKETQYF TGTGCCAGCAGCCGAAACCCTACAAGTAAAGAGACCCAGTACTTC
TRBJ2-1 few . TRBV29-1 11 CSAELPNEQFF TGCAGCGCTGAGCTCCCCAATGAGCAGTTCTTC
TRBJ2-7 many TRBD1 TRBV28 14 CASDSDRGAYEQYF TGTGCCAGCGACTCCGACAGGGGGGCCTACGAGCAGTACTTC